This passage covers 8 T cell receptor beta chains from one sample sequenced in a study of cytomegalovirus exposure and HLA in healthy donors. It was with 60 Vbeta and 13 Jbeta primers that the PCR ran. Generated by immunoSEQ multiplex PCR, the TCRdb table keeps only in-frame clones and is missing some. The data hold about 130,000 clones, with 80% to 85% observed a single time. The sample was PBMCs. The receptors derive from a human donor in good health.

This chain uses TRBV28 with TRBJ1-5; 7 nucleotides match TRBD1. The CDR3 contains 16 residues. Germline trimming cut 5 bases from V and 4 bases from J; bases unmatched to any gene: 11. Germline CDR1 reads MDHEN; CDR2 reads SYDVKM. The CDR3 is CASSGRQGPGNQPQHF. Here the CDR3 DNA reads TGTGCCAGCAGTGGTCGACAGGGACCCGGGAATCAGCCCCAGCATTTT.

This CDR3 is CASSWKRGLAGGSTDTQYF. CDR3 in DNA: TGCGCCAGCAGCTGGAAGCGGGGACTAGCGGGGGGGAGCACAGATACGCAGTATTTT. The chain combines TRBV5-1 with TRBJ2-3; TRBD2 matches 16 bases. This CDR3 contains 19 residues. From germline, CDR1 is SGHRS and CDR2 YFSETQ. J gave up 0 bases and V 3 bases, and 7 bases lay outside the gene matches.

This clone occurred once. This chain joins TRBV6-5 and TRBJ1-2; 7 bases line up with TRBD1. Germline V gives CDR1 MNHEY, CDR2 SVGAGI. Trimming at V came to 5 bases and at J to 0 bases, leaving 6 bases not matched to a gene. This CDR3 is 15 amino acids long. CDR3 DNA sequence: TGTGCCAGCAGTCGGGACAGTGTCGCTAACTATGGCTACACCTTC. This codes for CASSRDSVANYGYTF.

The chain recombines TRBV9 with TRBJ2-3, with D possibly matching TRBD2 (6 bases). The CDR3 consists of 15 residues. Germline CDR1 is SGDLS and CDR2 is YYNGEE. Trimming stripped 4 bases from V and 0 bases from J, with 12 bases between. This CDR3 reads CASSFGGESTDTQYF. The CDR3 nucleotides are TGTGCCAGCAGCTTCGGCGGGGAAAGCACAGATACGCAGTATTTT. The complete variable domain, with remaining parts taken from reference TRBV9 and TRBJ2-3, reads DSGVTQTPKHLITATGQRVTLRCSPRSGDLSVYWYQQSLDQGLQFLIQYYNGEERAKGNILERFSAQQFPDLHSELNLSSLELGDSALYFCASSFGGESTDTQYFGPGTRLTVL.

The chain joins TRBV6-6 to TRBJ1-5; no firm D call. The V end lost 6 bases, the J end lost 0 bases, and 9 bases lay between the germline ends. This CDR3 has 14 residues. The germline V gene encodes CDR1 MNHNY and CDR2 SVGAGI (reference sequence). CDR3 amino acids: CASRSGYSNQPQHF. In DNA, the CDR3 is TGTGCCAGCAGGTCAGGTTATAGCAATCAGCCCCAGCATTTT.

The V call is TRBV13, the J call TRBJ2-7; D not resolved. Trimming shortened V by 5 bases and J by 0 bases, and 14 bases separated the two germline ends. In germline, CDR1 is PRHDT, CDR2 FYEKMQ (reference sequence). This CDR3 region has 15 residues. DNA of the CDR3: TGTGCCAGCAGCCGAGGTCCTCTCAGCTCCTACGAGCAGTACTTC. This codes for CASSRGPLSSYEQYF. The whole variable domain, filled in from reference TRBV13 and TRBJ2-7, reads AAGVIQSPRHLIKEKRETATLKCYPIPRHDTVYWYQQGPGQDPQFLISFYEKMQSDKGSIPDRFSAQQFSDYHSELNMSSLELGDSALYFCASSRGPLSSYEQYFGPGTRLTVT.

The rearrangement links TRBV2 to TRBJ1-3, with unresolved D. This CDR3 has 16 residues. Germline loops: CDR1 SNHLY, CDR2 FYNNEI. Trimming removed 0 bases at V and 4 bases at J, with 13 bases between. This CDR3 is CASSEAPGAGGNTIYF. The CDR3 DNA reads as TGTGCCAGCAGTGAAGCGCCGGGAGCGGGGGGAAACACCATATATTTT.

This chain uses TRBV4-1 with TRBJ2-5, with 8 nucleotides matching TRBD2. The CDR3 length is 16 residues. Germline CDR1 is MGHRA and CDR2 is YSYEKL. V trimming: 0 bases; J trimming: 5 bases; junction bases outside the gene matches: 8. CDR3 in amino acids: CASSQEFAGGSETQYF. CDR3 bases: TGCGCCAGCAGCCAAGAGTTTGCGGGGGGTAGTGAGACCCAGTACTTC.